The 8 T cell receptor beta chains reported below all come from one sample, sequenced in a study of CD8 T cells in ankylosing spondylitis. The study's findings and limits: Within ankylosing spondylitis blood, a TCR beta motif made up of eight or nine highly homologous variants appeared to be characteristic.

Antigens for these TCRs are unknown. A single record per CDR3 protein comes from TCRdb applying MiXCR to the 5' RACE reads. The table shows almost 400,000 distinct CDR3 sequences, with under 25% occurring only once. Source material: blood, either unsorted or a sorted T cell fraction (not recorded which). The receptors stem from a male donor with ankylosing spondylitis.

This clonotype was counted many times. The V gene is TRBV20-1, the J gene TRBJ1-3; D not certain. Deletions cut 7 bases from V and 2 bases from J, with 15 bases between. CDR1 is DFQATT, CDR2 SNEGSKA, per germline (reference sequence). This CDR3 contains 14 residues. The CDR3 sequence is CSVAPSRTGNTIYF. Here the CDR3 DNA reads TGCAGTGTAGCCCCGAGCCGTACTGGAAACACCATATATTTT.

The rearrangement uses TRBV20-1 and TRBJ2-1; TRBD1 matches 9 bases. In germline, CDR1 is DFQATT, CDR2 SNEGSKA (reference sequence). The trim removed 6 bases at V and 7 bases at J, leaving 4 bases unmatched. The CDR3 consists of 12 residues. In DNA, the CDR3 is TGCAGTGCCGGACAGGGGAGGAATGAGCAGTTCTTC. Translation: CSAGQGRNEQFF.

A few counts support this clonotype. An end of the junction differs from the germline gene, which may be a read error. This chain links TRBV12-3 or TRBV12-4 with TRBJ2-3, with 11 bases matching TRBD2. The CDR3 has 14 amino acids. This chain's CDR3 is CASSLAGGWDTQYF. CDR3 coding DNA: TGTGCCAGCAGTCTAGCGGGAGGATGGGATACGCAGTATTTT.

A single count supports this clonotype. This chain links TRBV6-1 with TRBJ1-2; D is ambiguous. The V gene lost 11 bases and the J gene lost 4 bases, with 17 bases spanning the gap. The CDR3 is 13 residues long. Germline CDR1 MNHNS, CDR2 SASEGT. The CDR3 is CAGHRAESYGYTF. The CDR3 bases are TGTGCCGGTCATCGGGCGGAGTCCTATGGCTACACCTTC.

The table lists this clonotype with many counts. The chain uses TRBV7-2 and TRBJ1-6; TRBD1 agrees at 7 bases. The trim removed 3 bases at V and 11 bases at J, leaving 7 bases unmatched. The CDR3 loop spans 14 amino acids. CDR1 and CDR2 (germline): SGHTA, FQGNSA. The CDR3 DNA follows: TGTGCCAGCAGCTTGACAGGGAGGTTGGCACCCCTCCACTTT. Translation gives CASSLTGRLAPLHF. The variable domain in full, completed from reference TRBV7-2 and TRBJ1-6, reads GAGVSQSPSNKVTEKGKDVELRCDPISGHTALYWYRQSLGQGLEFLIYFQGNSAPDKSGLPSDRFSAERTGGSVSTLTIQRTQQEDSAVYLCASSLTGRLAPLHFGNGTRLTVT.

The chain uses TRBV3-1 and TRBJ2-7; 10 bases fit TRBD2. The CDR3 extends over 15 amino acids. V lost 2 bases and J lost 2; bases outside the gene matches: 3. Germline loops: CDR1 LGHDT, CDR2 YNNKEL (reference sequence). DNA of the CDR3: TGTGCCAGCAGCCAAACCGGGACTAGCGCCTACGAGCAGTACTTC. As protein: CASSQTGTSAYEQYF.

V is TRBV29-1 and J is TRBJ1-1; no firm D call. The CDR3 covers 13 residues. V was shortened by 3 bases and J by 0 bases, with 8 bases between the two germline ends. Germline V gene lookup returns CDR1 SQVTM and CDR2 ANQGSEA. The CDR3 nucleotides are TGCAGCGTTGACAATATCATGAACACTGAAGCTTTCTTT. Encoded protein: CSVDNIMNTEAFF.

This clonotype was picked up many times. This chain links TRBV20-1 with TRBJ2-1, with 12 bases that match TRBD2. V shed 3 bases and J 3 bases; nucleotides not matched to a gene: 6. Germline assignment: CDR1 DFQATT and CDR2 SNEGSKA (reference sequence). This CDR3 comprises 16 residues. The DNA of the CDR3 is TGCAGTGCTAGTCGGCCTAGCGGGGGGGACTACAATGAGCAGTTCTTC. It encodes CSASRPSGGDYNEQFF.